These 14 T cell receptor beta chains were sequenced from one sample in a study of post-analysis software for immune sequencing data. Whole-study results and caveats: TRBV segments more frequent in patients than in controls numbered a few and included TRBV5-6, TRBV5-1 and TRBV20-1.

Their cognate antigens are unknown. Each TCR beta cDNA library carried unique molecular identifiers. TCRdb re-derived calls from the PCR reads in MiXCR, one entry per CDR3 protein. The data hold about 810,000 distinct CDR3 sequences, with 53% observed a single time. The source material was blood. The receptors shown here come from a girl aged 5-17 years with multiple sclerosis.

The chain links TRBV19 to TRBJ2-1; 11 bases agree with TRBD2. Germline CDR1 LNHDA, CDR2 SQIVND (reference sequence). Trimming cost V 5 bases and J 3 bases; bases outside gene matches: 6. The CDR3 consists of 16 residues. The CDR3 is CASSLRLAGLYNEQFF. The CDR3 bases are TGTGCCAGTAGTCTCCGACTAGCGGGACTCTACAATGAGCAGTTCTTC.

This clonotype has just a few counts. The rearrangement uses TRBV10-3 and TRBJ2-7, with D perhaps matching TRBD1 (5 bases). This CDR3 region has 14 residues. Trimming took 8 bases from V and 0 from J, leaving 14 bases between them. Per germline, CDR1 ENHRY and CDR2 SYGVKD. The CDR3: CAILPWTTSYEQYF. As DNA, the CDR3 is TGTGCCATCCTCCCTTGGACAACCTCCTACGAGCAGTACTTC.

The chain carries TRBV9 and TRBJ2-1; D tentatively fits TRBD1 or TRBD2 (5 bases each). The CDR3 is 17 amino acids. The germline V and J ends were trimmed by 3 bases and 9 bases, with 25 bases remaining between them. Germline V gene data show CDR1 as SGDLS and CDR2 as YYNGEE. The chain's CDR3 is CASSAPAGDERASEQFF. The CDR3, as DNA: TGTGCCAGCAGCGCACCGGCTGGGGACGAAAGAGCGTCTGAGCAGTTCTTC.

The rearrangement joins TRBV29-1 to TRBJ2-4; D is possibly TRBD2 (5 bases). CDR3 length: 13 amino acids. The V and J ends lost 3 bases and 6 bases respectively, with 12 bases between them. Germline V gene lookup returns CDR1 SQVTM and CDR2 ANQGSEA. CDR3 region: CSVEGEVPNIQYF. CDR3 DNA sequence: TGCAGCGTTGAGGGAGAGGTCCCAAACATTCAGTACTTC.

V usage is TRBV6-1 and J usage is TRBJ1-2; no clear D. The CDR3 sequence is 13 residues long. V was clipped by 10 bases and J by 0 bases, with 12 bases between them. CDR1 and CDR2 (germline): MNHNS, SASEGT. The CDR3 spells CATAFEANYGYTF. The CDR3 DNA is TGTGCCACCGCCTTTGAGGCTAACTATGGCTACACCTTC.

The V call is TRBV9, the J call TRBJ2-1, with D maybe TRBD2 (6 bases). The V end lost 4 bases, the J end lost 3 bases, and 17 bases lay between the germline ends. The CDR3 is made up of 16 amino acids. Germline V gene data show CDR1 as SGDLS and CDR2 as YYNGEE. The CDR3: CASSPQLGEVYNEQFF. The CDR3 DNA follows: TGTGCCAGCAGCCCCCAATTGGGGGAGGTCTACAATGAGCAGTTCTTC. Supplemented by reference TRBV9 and TRBJ2-1, the full variable domain reads DSGVTQTPKHLITATGQRVTLRCSPRSGDLSVYWYQQSLDQGLQFLIQYYNGEERAKGNILERFSAQQFPDLHSELNLSSLELGDSALYFCASSPQLGEVYNEQFFGPGTRLTVL.

This clonotype was recorded a few times. The chain employs TRBV6-5 and TRBJ1-2, with D unclear. V shed 6 bases and J shed 4 bases, with 9 bases lying between them. Germline CDR1 is MNHEY and CDR2 is SVGAGI. The CDR3 spans 12 residues. The CDR3 is CASSGVSYGYTF. In nucleotides, the CDR3 is TGTGCCAGCAGCGGGGTCTCCTATGGCTACACCTTC.

This clonotype was seen a few times. The V and J genes are TRBV6-5 and TRBJ2-4; 8 positions match TRBD1. The CDR3 length is 15 residues. Germline CDR1 and CDR2: MNHEY and SVGAGI. V trimming: 6 bases; J trimming: 3 bases; junction bases outside the gene matches: 7. CDR3: CASSGSTGVKNIQYF. CDR3 DNA sequence: TGTGCCAGCAGCGGATCGACAGGGGTCAAAAACATTCAGTACTTC.

This clonotype has just one count. The chain carries TRBV21-1 and TRBJ2-7; no check of the table's D call, TRBD2, against the DNA was made. TRBV21-1 is marked as a pseudogene. The CDR3 is made up of 16 amino acids. The CDR3: CASSKSASGGSYEQYF. The CDR3 DNA reads TGTGCCAGCAGCAAATCGGCTAGCGGGGGGTCCTACGAGCAGTACTTC.

This rearrangement joins TRBV29-1 to TRBJ2-7; the D call may be TRBD1 or TRBD2 (5 bases each). The germline CDR1 and CDR2 sequences are SQVTM and ANQGSEA. The V end was cut by 4 bases, the J end by 6 bases, with 19 bases between. The CDR3 has 14 residues. CDR3: CSVGTPHPRGEQYF. CDR3 bases: TGCAGCGTTGGGACCCCCCACCCGAGGGGCGAGCAGTACTTC.

The J gene is TRBJ1-2, the V gene TRBV20-1, with TRBD1 matching over 7 bases. This CDR3 is 13 amino acids long. Per germline, CDR1 DFQATT and CDR2 SNEGSKA (reference sequence). V trimming: 5 bases; J trimming: 1 base; junction bases outside the gene matches: 4. CDR3 loop: CSALRDSNYGYTF. CDR3 coding DNA: TGCAGTGCTCTCCGGGACAGTAACTATGGCTACACCTTC.

The chain uses TRBV20-1 and TRBJ2-3; 10 nucleotides agree with TRBD1. The trim removed 4 bases at V and 5 bases at J, leaving 3 bases unmatched. The germline CDR1 and CDR2 sequences are DFQATT and SNEGSKA (reference sequence). CDR3 length: 13 amino acids. CDR3 DNA: TGCAGTGCTATCCGGACAGGGGGAGATACGCAGTATTTT. It is translated as CSAIRTGGDTQYF.

This chain uses TRBV7-3 with TRBJ1-1; weak D call: TRBD1 (5 bases). The CDR3 totals 15 residues. Trimming stripped 1 base from V and 4 bases from J, with 13 bases between. Per the germline V gene, CDR1 is SGHTA and CDR2 is FQGTGA. CDR3: CASSLMGGQGTEAFF. The CDR3 DNA reads TGTGCCAGCAGCTTAATGGGTGGGCAGGGCACTGAAGCTTTCTTT.

This clonotype was counted between two and nine times. This rearrangement joins TRBV7-9 to TRBJ2-7; 7 nucleotides agree with TRBD2. The CDR3 is 15 residues long. Looked up from germline, CDR1 is SEHNR and CDR2 is FQNEAQ (reference sequence). With V trimmed by 5 bases and J by 0 bases, 7 bases remained unmatched. The CDR3 spells CASSPLAASSYEQYF. DNA for the CDR3: TGTGCCAGCAGCCCCCTAGCGGCTTCCTCCTACGAGCAGTACTTC.